The present entry profiles one T cell receptor (beta chain) with its context. This specimen belongs to a study of OX40 agonist ivuxolimab in advanced cancers. The data were produced by immunoSEQ multiplex PCR, yet TCRdb's version contains in-frame clones alone and is incomplete. Here the sample spans about 100,000 clones, about 91% being singletons. The CDR3 is 19 amino acids. After removal of 5 bases from V and 2 bases from J, the junction contained 19 bases not matched to a gene. Germline CDR1 and CDR2: PRHDT and FYEKMQ (reference sequence). This chain uses TRBV13 with TRBJ2-5; 8 bases match TRBD1. The TCR was taken from an adult with an advanced solid tumor such as melanoma, head and neck, liver or kidney cancer. The sample in question was CD4+ or CD8+ T cells sorted from blood, obtained in a trial of the OX40 agonist ivuxolimab. CDR3 nucleotide sequence: TGTGCCAGCAGCCCCAGGGGGCGGATTCAGAGGGAGCTGCAAGAGACCCAGTACTTC. Protein product: CASSPRGRIQRELQETQYF.